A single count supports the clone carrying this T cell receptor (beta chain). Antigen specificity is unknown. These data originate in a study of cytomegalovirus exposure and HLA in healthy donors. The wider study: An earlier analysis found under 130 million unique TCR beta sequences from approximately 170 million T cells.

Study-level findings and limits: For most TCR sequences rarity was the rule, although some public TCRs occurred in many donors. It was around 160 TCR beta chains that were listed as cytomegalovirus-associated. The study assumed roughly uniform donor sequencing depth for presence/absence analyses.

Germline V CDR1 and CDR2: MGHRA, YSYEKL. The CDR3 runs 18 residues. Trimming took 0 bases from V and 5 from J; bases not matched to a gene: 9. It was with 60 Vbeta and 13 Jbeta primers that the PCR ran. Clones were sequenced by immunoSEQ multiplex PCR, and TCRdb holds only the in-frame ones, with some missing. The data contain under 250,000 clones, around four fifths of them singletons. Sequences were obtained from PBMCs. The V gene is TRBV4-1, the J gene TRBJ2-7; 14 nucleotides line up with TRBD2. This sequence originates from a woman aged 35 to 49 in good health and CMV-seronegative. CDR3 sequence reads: CASSQEGLAGGPRNEQYF. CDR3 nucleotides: TGCGCCAGCAGCCAAGAAGGACTAGCGGGAGGCCCCAGAAACGAGCAGTACTTC.